The following is a T cell receptor (beta chain) sequence with its context. It lacks a known antigen. No base quality values were provided; no much bigger clone lies one nucleotide off. The data are from a study of blood T cell repertoires in COVID-19 (dated by TCRdb to 2020 to 2022). About the study as a whole: The collaborator samples originated in the United States, Italy and Spain and spanned the acute and convalescent phases of COVID-19. The material from the prospective study consisted of cDNA or gDNA derived from T cells, B-cell-depleted T cells, or PBMCs. The dataset comprised deeply sampled blood TCRbeta repertoires from subjects exposed to, actively infected with, or recovered from COVID-19. The repertoires were made available in a free public database intended to serve as a resource for research on the immune response to SARS-CoV-2. Samples came from the ongoing ImmuneRACE study (first 160 participants) plus 1,254 subjects from 6 global collaborators. Sample metadata almost always included a de-identified subject ID, COVID-19 status, age in years and sex. Where HLA class I and class II types were available, the types were taken from metadata supplied by the sample provider, not from assay-based typing. What the research found in general, with its limitations: The amount of clinical and demographic metadata varied by source and participant and was provided uncurated.

Whole blood was collected in K2EDTA tubes by collaborating institutions according to the institutions' own protocols. For TCRbeta analysis, collaborators shipped samples in one of three forms: frozen whole blood, isolated PBMCs, or DNA extracted from either of those sample types. CDR1 and CDR2 were assigned from the germline V gene as MGHDK and SYGVNS. Compared with germline, V lacks 7 bases and J lacks 3 bases; bases without a gene match: 1. Counted from cysteine to phenylalanine, this CDR3 has 14 amino acids. The only DNA kept is the CDR3, 42 bases in frame from the first base. TCRbeta CDR3 regions were amplified from genomic DNA by means of the immunoSEQ Assay, a bias-controlled multiplex PCR. The authors' pipeline ran thus. Nucleated cell counts per sample were estimated from amplification of reference gene primers within the assay. Sequence reads were collapsed and filtered to measure the absolute abundance of every unique TCRbeta CDR3 rearrangement. For each sample, productive Simpson clonality was calculated by taking the square root of Simpson's diversity index across productive rearrangements. The table comes from immuneACCESS by way of TCRdb, which keeps in-frame sequences with V and J called. Part of the clones is missing from these tables; in studies checked, under half for an unresolved V gene and the rest for unknown reasons. V, J and clone size reflect that table, while D and trimming were determined from the DNA. The sample data list about 37,000 clones, and approximately 86% of these were observed just once. Of the sample, around 57% is held by the ten largest clones.

The source of this sequence is a man in his 70s with acute or convalescent COVID-19. Sequencing used peripheral blood. The V gene is TRBV25-1 and the J gene is TRBJ2-1; 12 bases in the junction line up with TRBD2. The CDR3 region: CASKLAGGYNEQFF. DNA sequence: TGTGCCAGCAAACTAGCGGGAGGCTACAATGAGCAGTTCTTC.